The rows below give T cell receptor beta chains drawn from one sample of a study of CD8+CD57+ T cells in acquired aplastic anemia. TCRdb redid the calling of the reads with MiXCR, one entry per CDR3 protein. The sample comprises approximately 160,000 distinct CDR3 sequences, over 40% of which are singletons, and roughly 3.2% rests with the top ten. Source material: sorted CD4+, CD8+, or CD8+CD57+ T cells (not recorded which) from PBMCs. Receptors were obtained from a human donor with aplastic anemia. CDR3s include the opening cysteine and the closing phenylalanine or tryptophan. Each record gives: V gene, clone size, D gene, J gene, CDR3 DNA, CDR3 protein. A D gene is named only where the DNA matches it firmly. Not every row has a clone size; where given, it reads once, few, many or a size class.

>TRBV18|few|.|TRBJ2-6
TGTGCCAGCTCACCCTGGAAATTGGAGGCCAACGTCCTGACTTTC
CASSPWKLEANVLTF
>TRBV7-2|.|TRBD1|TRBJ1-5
TGTGCCAACAGCCCCCAGGGGGTCAGCAATCAGCCCCAGCATTTT
CANSPQGVSNQPQHF
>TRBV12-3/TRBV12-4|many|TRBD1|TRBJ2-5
TGTGCCAGCAGTAGGACAGGCCGGGGGACCCAGTACTTC
CASSRTGRGTQYF
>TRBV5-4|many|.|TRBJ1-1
TGTGCCAGCAACCTGTCCCCTATCGTCTGGAGGGGTAACACTGAAGCTTTCTTT
CASNLSPIVWRGNTEAFF
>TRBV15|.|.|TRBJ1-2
TGTGCCACCAGCTTGGACAGCACTAACTATGGCTACACCTTC
CATSLDSTNYGYTF
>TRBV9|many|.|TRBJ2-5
TGTGCCAGCAGCTCAGGGGAGAGACGGGAGACCCAGTACTTC
CASSSGERRETQYF
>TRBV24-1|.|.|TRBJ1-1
TGTGCCACCAGTGACACAGGGAACACTGAAGCTTTCTTT
CATSDTGNTEAFF
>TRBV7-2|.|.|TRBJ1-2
TGTGCCAGCAGGAGGACAGAGAATGGCTACACCTTC
CASRRTENGYTF
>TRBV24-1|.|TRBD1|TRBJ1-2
TGTGCCACCAGTGACCCAGGACAGGCAGGCTACACCTTC
CATSDPGQAGYTF
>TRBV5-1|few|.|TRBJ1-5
TGCGCCAGCAGCCCGGATGGGGGGCGAAGTCAGCCCCAGCATTTT
CASSPDGGRSQPQHF
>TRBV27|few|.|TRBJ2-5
TGTGCCAGCAGTCCCCCCGGGGAATACCAAGAGACCCAGTACTTC
CASSPPGEYQETQYF
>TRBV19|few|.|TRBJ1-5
TGTGCCAGTAGTATCGGGGGGAGGGGGAACCAGCCCCAGCATTTT
CASSIGGRGNQPQHF
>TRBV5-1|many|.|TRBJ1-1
TGCGCCAGCAGCTTGGACCCCGGGAACACTGAAGCTTTCTTT
CASSLDPGNTEAFF
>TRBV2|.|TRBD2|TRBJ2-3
TGTGCCAGCATACTAGCGGGAGGCACAGATACGCAGTATTTT
CASILAGGTDTQYF
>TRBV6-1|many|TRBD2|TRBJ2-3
TGTGCCAGCAGTGAAGGTGGGGGGAGGGGAGGGACGCAGTATTTT
CASSEGGGRGGTQYF
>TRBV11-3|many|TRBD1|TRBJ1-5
TGTGCCAGCAGCCAGGACAGGGGGCTGCATCAGCCCCAGCATTTT
CASSQDRGLHQPQHF
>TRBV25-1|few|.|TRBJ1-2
TGTGCCAGCAGTGATCGTTTCATTGGCTATGGCTACACCTTC
CASSDRFIGYGYTF
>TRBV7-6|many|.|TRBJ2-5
TGTGCCAGCAGCTTAGCGGTGGGCCGGGGCGTGGGACAAGAGACCCAGTACTTC
CASSLAVGRGVGQETQYF
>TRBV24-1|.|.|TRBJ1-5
TGTGCCACCAGTGATTTGGGTAGTGGGCAGCCCCAGCATTTT
CATSDLGSGQPQHF
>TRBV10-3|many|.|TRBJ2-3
TGTGCCATCAGTGAGCGTGGGGGGGCTGGGACAGATACGCAGTATTTT
CAISERGGAGTDTQYF
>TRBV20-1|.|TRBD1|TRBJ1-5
TGCAGTGCTACCGACAGGGTTGGATTCAATCAGCCCCAGCATTTT
CSATDRVGFNQPQHF
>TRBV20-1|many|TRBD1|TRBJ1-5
TGCAGTGCTAGGGCCGGGACAGGATATCAGCCCCAGCATTTT
CSARAGTGYQPQHF
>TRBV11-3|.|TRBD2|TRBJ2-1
TGTGCCAGCAGACCGGCAGCGGGGGCGCCCCAGCAGTTCTTC
CASRPAAGAPQQFF
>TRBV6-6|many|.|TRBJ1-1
TGTGCCAGCAGTTACACCCGCAGGGGTGAAGCTTTCTTT
CASSYTRRGEAFF
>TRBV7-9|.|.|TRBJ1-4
TGTGCCAGCAGCTTAGGGAATGAAAAACTGTTTTTT
CASSLGNEKLFF
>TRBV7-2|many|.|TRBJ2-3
TGTGCCAGCAGCCCCCTGGACACAGATACGCAGTATTTT
CASSPLDTDTQYF
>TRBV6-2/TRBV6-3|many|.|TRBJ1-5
TGTGCCAGCACTGACCCGGGACAGCCCCAGCATTTT
CASTDPGQPQHF
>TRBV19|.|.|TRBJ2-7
TGTGCCAGTAGCGGGACGGCGAGCTCCTACGAGCAGTACTTC
CASSGTASSYEQYF
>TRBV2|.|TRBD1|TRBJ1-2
TGCGCCAGCAGTGAAGAAGGAACAGGGGGTGGCTACACCTTC
CASSEEGTGGGYTF
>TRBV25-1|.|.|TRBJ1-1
TGTGCCACCACGCAAGGAGGGAACACTGAAGCTTTCTTT
CATTQGGNTEAFF
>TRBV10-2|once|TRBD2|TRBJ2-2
TGCGCCAGCAGTGGGGCACGTACGGGGGGGCCAAACACCGGGGAGCTGTTTTTT
CASSGARTGGPNTGELFF
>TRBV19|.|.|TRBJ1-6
TGTGCCAGTAGTGAAACCGGGGTATCACCCCTCCACTTT
CASSETGVSPLHF
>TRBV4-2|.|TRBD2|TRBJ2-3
TGTGCCAGCAGCCCACCTGGGGGGGGAACAGATACGCAGTATTTT
CASSPPGGGTDTQYF
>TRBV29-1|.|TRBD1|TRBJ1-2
TGCAGCGTGAAGTCCGGGACAGGGGGCGACTATGGCTACACCTTC
CSVKSGTGGDYGYTF
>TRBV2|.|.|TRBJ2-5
TGTGCCAGCAGTGTAACGAGGGAGACCCAGTACTTC
CASSVTRETQYF
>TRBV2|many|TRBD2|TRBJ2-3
TGTGCCAGCAGTGTCCTAGCGGGGGGGACAGATACGCAGTATTTT
CASSVLAGGTDTQYF
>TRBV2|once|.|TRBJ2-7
TGTGCCAGCAGTGTGTATCCACAGGGTGGCGAGCAGTACTTC
CASSVYPQGGEQYF
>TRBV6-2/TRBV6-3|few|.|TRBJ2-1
TGTGCCAGCAGTTATAGCGGAGGGGTAACCTACAATGAGCAGTTCTTC
CASSYSGGVTYNEQFF
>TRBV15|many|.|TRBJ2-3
TGTGCCACCTTCGAGGGGGGGACAGATACGCAGTATTTT
CATFEGGTDTQYF
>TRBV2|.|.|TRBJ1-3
TGTGCCAGCAGTGAAGGAAACACCATATATTTT
CASSEGNTIYF
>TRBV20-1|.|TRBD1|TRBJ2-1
TGCAGTGCTAGAGATAGGACAGGGGGCTGGAATGAGCAGTTCTTC
CSARDRTGGWNEQFF
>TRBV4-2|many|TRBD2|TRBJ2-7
TGTGCCAGCAGCCAAGTAGCGGGGGGGGGGTACGAGCAGTACTTC
CASSQVAGGGYEQYF
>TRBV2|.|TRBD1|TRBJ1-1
TGTGCCAGCATACTAGACAGGGGAGGTACTGAAGCTTTCTTT
CASILDRGGTEAFF
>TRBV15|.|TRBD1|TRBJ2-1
TGTGCCACCAGCAGTAGGACAGGGGTGAACAATGAGCAGTTCTTC
CATSSRTGVNNEQFF
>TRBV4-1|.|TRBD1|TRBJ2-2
TGCGCCTGCAGCGACAGGGGAAACACCGGGGAGCTGTTTTTT
CACSDRGNTGELFF
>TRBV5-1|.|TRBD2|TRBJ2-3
TGCGCCAGCAGCCCTAACTTGGGGGGGAACACAGATACGCAGTATTTT
CASSPNLGGNTDTQYF
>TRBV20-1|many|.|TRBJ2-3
TGCAGTGCTCCCGGACTGCCCAGAGGGACAGATACGCAGTATTTT
CSAPGLPRGTDTQYF
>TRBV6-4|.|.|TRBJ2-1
TGTGCCAGCAGTGACCACAGACCCGAGGAGCAGTTCTTC
CASSDHRPEEQFF
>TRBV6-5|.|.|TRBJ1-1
TGTGCCGGCAGTTCTTCTATGAACACTGAAGCTTTCTTT
CAGSSSMNTEAFF
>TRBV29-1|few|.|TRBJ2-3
TGCAGCGCGACAATAAACGCAGATACGCAGTATTTT
CSATINADTQYF
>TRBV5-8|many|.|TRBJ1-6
TGTGCCAGCAGTGCTTCACCCCTCCACTTT
CASSASPLHF
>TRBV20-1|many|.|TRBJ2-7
TGCAGTGCTAGCATGGACACTACCTACGAGCAGTACTTC
CSASMDTTYEQYF
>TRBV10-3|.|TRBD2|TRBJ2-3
TGTGCCATAGGGACTAGCGGGAGGGCTGGCACAGATACGCAGTATTTT
CAIGTSGRAGTDTQYF